This T cell receptor (beta chain) is drawn from a study of OX40 agonist ivuxolimab in advanced cancers. Study overall: Mean age approximately 66 years, range about 23 to 85; approximately 83% male.

V lost 3 bases and J lost 7; bases outside the gene matches: 8. Germline V CDR1 and CDR2: SGHNT, YYREEE (reference sequence). The CDR3 is made up of 15 amino acids. Turning to this clone: Its antigen is not identified.

Produced via immunoSEQ multiplex PCR; TCRdb's table is partial and in-frame only. The table lists around 11,000 clones, around 80% of them singletons. Findings and caveats of the study: Patients with a partial response at 0.1-3.0 mg/kg had among the lowest clonal expansion.

Specimen: CD4+ or CD8+ T cells sorted from blood, collected in a trial of the OX40 agonist ivuxolimab. This rearrangement joins TRBV5-4 to TRBJ1-4; 8 nucleotides line up with TRBD1. This clonotype was obtained from an adult with an advanced solid tumor such as melanoma, head and neck, liver or kidney cancer. In DNA form, the CDR3 reads TGTGCCAGCAGCTCCCCTCAGGGGGCGGGTGAAAAACTGTTTTTT. Protein product: CASSSPQGAGEKLFF.